This TCR beta chain appears in the sequencing data of a study of cytomegalovirus exposure and HLA in healthy donors. Whole-study context: Clustering assigned 81% of the roughly 380 genotyped donors to the Caucasian-associated ancestry cluster.

This clone was detected only a few times. Its antigen is undetermined. The PCR had 60 Vbeta and 13 Jbeta primers. Measured with immunoSEQ multiplex PCR; TCRdb has only the in-frame clones, and not every one. The sample holds some 150,000 clones, around 9.7% seen once. Study-wide results and caveats: About 87% or about 30% of the time was how often most TCR beta V segments were productive, according to an earlier analysis. The authors enumerated some 160 TCR beta chains as linked to cytomegalovirus.

The CDR3 has 14 amino acids. Trimming took 1 base from V and 8 from J; bases not matched to a gene: 4. Germline CDR1 MGHDK, CDR2 SYGVNS. Although they were nominally healthy when sampled, donors likely had unrecorded immune exposures. Sequencing was carried out using PBMCs. The chain combines TRBV25-1 with TRBJ1-4, with 7 bases that match TRBD1. This TCR was recovered from a man in his fifties in good health and CMV-seronegative. The DNA of the CDR3 is TGTGCCAGCAGTGAATTGGGACAGACGGAAAAACTGTTTTTT. This encodes CASSELGQTEKLFF.